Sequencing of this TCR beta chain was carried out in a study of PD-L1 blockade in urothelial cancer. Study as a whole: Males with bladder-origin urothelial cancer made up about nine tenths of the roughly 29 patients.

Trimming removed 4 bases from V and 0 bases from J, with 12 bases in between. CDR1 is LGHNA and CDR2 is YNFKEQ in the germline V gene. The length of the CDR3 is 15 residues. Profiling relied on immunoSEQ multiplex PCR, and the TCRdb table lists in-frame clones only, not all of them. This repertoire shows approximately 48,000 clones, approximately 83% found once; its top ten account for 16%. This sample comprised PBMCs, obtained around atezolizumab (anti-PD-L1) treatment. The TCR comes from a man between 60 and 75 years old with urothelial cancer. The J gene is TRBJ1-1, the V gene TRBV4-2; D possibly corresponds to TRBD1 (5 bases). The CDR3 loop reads CASSPREDMNTEAFF. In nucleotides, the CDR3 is TGTGCCAGCAGCCCTCGGGAGGACATGAACACTGAAGCTTTCTTT.